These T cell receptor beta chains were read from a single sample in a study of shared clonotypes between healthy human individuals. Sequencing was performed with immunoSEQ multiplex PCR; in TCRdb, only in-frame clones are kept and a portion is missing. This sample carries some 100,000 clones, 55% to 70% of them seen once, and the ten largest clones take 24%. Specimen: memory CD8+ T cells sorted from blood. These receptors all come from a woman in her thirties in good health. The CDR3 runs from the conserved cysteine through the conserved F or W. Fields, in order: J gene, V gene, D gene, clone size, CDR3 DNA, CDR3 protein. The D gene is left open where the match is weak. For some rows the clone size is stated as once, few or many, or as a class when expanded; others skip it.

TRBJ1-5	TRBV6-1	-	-	TGTGCCAGCACGAGCGTTAGCAATCAGCCCCAGCATTTT	CASTSVSNQPQHF
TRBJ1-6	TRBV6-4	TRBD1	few	TGTGCCAGCGCTTTGACAGGGGAAAATTCACCCCTCCACTTT	CASALTGENSPLHF
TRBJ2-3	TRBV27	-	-	TGTGCCAGCATCGCCTCGTTCACAGATACGCAGTATTTT	CASIASFTDTQYF
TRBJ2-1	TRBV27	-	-	TGTGCCAGCAGTCTTACAGACAATGAGCAGTTCTTC	CASSLTDNEQFF
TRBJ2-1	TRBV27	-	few	TGTGCCAGCAGCGCCCGAAGCGAGCAGTTCTTC	CASSARSEQFF
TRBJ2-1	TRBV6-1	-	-	TGTGCCAGCAGTGACAGGGGCCCGACGAAGCAGTTCTTC	CASSDRGPTKQFF
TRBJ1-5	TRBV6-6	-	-	TGTGCCAGCATGCAGGGGTTTTCTCAGCCCCAGCATTTT	CASMQGFSQPQHF
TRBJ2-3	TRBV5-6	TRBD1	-	TGTGCCAGCCTTGCCGGGACAGGGGACACAGATACGCAGTATTTT	CASLAGTGDTDTQYF
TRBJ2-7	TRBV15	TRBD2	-	TGTGCCACCAGCAGAGATTTAGCGGGAGGCTTCTACGAGCAGTACTTC	CATSRDLAGGFYEQYF
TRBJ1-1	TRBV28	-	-	TGTGCCAGCAGTACCCTATTACTCACAGGGATTGGGACTGAAGCTTTCTTT	CASSTLLLTGIGTEAFF
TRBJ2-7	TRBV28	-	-	TGTGCCAGCAGTACTTCCCACCCCTACTACGAGCAGTACTTC	CASSTSHPYYEQYF
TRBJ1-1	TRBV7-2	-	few	TGTGCCAGCAGCTTCTCCGGGGAAGGAAAAGCTTTCTTT	CASSFSGEGKAFF
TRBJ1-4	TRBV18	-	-	TGTGCCAGCTCACCGGACGAGTTAGCAAAACTGTTTTTT	CASSPDELAKLFF
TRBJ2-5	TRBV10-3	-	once	TGTGCCATCAGTGAGTGGGGTCCCCACCAAGAGACCCAGTACTTC	CAISEWGPHQETQYF
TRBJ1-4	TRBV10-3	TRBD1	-	TGTGCCATCAGTGAACCGGGACAGGGAGAAAAACTGTTTTTT	CAISEPGQGEKLFF
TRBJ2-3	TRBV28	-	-	TGTGCCAGCAGTTTACGGGACGAACCCACAGATACGCAGTATTTT	CASSLRDEPTDTQYF
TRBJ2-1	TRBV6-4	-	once	TGTGCCAGCAGTGACTCGAAGGTGGGATACAATGAGCAGTTCTTC	CASSDSKVGYNEQFF
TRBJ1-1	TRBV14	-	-	TGTGCCAGCAGCCAAGATGGAGGAATTGAAGCTTTCTTT	CASSQDGGIEAFF
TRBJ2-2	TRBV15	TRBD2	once	TGTGCCACCAGCAGCACTAAAGTTGGACTAGTTACCGGGGAGCTGTTTTTT	CATSSTKVGLVTGELFF
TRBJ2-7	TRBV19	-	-	TGTGCCAGTAGACCCGGGACGGGAACCTACGAGCAGTACTTC	CASRPGTGTYEQYF
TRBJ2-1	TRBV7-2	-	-	TGTGCCAGCAGCTTAGCGGGGGGGCCCTACAATGAGCAGTTCTTC	CASSLAGGPYNEQFF
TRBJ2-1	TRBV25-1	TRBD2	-	TGTGCCAGCAGTACGGGGACTAGCGTCGCCTACAATGAGCAGTTCTTC	CASSTGTSVAYNEQFF
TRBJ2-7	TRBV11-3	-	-	TGTGCCAGCAGCCCGCAACCTAATCGGGACAGCGGGTACGAGCAGTACTTC	CASSPQPNRDSGYEQYF
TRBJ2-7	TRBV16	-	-	TGTGCCAGCAGCCAATGGGCAATGGTTGGCCACGAGCAGTACTTC	CASSQWAMVGHEQYF
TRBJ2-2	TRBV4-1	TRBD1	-	TGCGCCAGCAGCCTCGGGGACAGAATCACCGGGGAGCTGTTTTTT	CASSLGDRITGELFF
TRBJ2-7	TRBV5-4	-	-	TGTGCCAGCAGCTTGGGAGGTCCGCAGGGACAGTACTTC	CASSLGGPQGQYF
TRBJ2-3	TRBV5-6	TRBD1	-	TGTGCCAGCAGCTTGGTCGGCAGGGGGCCGACAGATACGCAGTATTTT	CASSLVGRGPTDTQYF
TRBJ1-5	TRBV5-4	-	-	TGTGCCAGCAGCTCCGATAATCAGCCCCAGCATTTT	CASSSDNQPQHF
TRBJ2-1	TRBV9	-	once	TGTGCCAGCAGCGTAGCTGTAGGGGACGGGCCCTACAATGAGCAGTTCTTC	CASSVAVGDGPYNEQFF
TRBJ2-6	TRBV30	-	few	TGTGCCTGGAGTGTACAGTTGGGCTCTGGGGCCAACGTCCTGACTTTC	CAWSVQLGSGANVLTF
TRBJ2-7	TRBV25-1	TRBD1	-	TGTGCCAGCGCTAAGGTGGGACAGGGGGCGGCCGAGCAGTACTTC	CASAKVGQGAAEQYF
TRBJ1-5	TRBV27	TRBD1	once	TGTGCCAGCAGTTTCCTATCGTCTACAGGGGGCCTCAATCAGCCCCAGCATTTT	CASSFLSSTGGLNQPQHF
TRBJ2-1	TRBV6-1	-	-	TGTGCCAGCAGTGCGGTAGCGACAACCTACAATGAGCAGTTCTTC	CASSAVATTYNEQFF
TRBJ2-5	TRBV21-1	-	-	TGTGCCAGCAGCAAAGAGGCTGAAGAGACCCAGTACTTC	CASSKEAEETQYF
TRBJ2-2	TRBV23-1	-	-	TGCGCCAGCATTGGAAGGTTGAACACCGGGGAGCTGTTTTTT	CASIGRLNTGELFF
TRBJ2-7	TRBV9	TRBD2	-	TGTGCCAGCAGCGCCGGGACTAGCGGTGGCGAGCAGTACTTC	CASSAGTSGGEQYF
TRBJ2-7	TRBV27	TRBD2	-	TGTGCCAGCAGTTTTGGCGGGAGCTCCTACGAGCAGTACTTC	CASSFGGSSYEQYF
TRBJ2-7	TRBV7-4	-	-	TGTGCCAGCAGCTACGCCCGGCAGGGGAACGGGGAGCAGTACTTC	CASSYARQGNGEQYF
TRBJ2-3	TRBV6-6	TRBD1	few	TGTGCCAGCAGCTTAACAGGGGAAGCAGATACGCAGTATTTT	CASSLTGEADTQYF
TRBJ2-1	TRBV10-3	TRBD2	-	TGTGCCATCAGTGCTAGCGGGAGCTACAATGAGCAGTTCTTC	CAISASGSYNEQFF
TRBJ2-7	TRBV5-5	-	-	TGTGCCAGCAGCTTGCTGCCCTCCGCCTACGAGCAGTACTTC	CASSLLPSAYEQYF
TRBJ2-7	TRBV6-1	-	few	TGTGCCAGCAGAGATGGGGCAGGCGAGCAGTACTTC	CASRDGAGEQYF
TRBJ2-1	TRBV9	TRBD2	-	TGTGCCAGCAGCGTAGCTACGAGCGGGAGGGGCCATGAGCAGTTCTTC	CASSVATSGRGHEQFF
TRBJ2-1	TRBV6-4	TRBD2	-	TGTGCCAGCAGTGACTCGAGTCAGCGGGACCTCAATGAGCAGTTCTTC	CASSDSSQRDLNEQFF
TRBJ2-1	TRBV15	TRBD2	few	TGTGCCACCAGCAGAGAGGGGGGGAGCTCCAATGAGCAGTTCTTC	CATSREGGSSNEQFF
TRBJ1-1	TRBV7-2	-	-	TGTGCCAGCAGCTTAAGACAGGTATGGCACACTGAAGCTTTCTTT	CASSLRQVWHTEAFF
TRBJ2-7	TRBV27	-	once	TGTGCCAGCAGGCCCGGGACAACTTACGAGCAGTACTTC	CASRPGTTYEQYF
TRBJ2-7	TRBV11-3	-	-	TGTGCCAGCAGCTTAGATGTCGAGCAGTACTTC	CASSLDVEQYF
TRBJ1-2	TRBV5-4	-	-	TGTGCCAGCAGCCCCGAGGGGCCCCTTAACTATGGCTACACCTTC	CASSPEGPLNYGYTF
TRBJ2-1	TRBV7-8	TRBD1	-	TGTGCCAGCAGCTGGGACAGGGGCTCCTACAATGAGCAGTTCTTC	CASSWDRGSYNEQFF
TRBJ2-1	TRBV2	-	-	TGTGCCAGCAGTGAAAATCTAGTAGGGGGTGAGCAGTTCTTC	CASSENLVGGEQFF